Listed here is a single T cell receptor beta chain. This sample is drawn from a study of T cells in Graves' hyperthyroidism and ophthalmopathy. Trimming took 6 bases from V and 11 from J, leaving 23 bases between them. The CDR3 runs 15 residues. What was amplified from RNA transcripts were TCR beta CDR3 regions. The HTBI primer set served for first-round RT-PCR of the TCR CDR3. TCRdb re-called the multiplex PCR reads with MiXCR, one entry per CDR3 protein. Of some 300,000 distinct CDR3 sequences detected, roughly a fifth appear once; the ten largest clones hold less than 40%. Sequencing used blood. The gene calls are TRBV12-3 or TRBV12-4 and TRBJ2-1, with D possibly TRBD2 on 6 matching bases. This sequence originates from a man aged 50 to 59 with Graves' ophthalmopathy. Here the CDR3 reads CASRFLPGLHEQQFF. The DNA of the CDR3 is TGTGCCAGCAGATTTCTCCCGGGACTCCACGAACAGCAGTTCTTC.